This TCR beta chain was captured by sequencing in a study of blood T cell repertoires in COVID-19. Membership in each cohort depended on participant-reported clinical history. V was shortened by 4 bases and J by 2 bases, with 12 bases between the two germline ends. Per the germline V gene, CDR1 is LNHDA and CDR2 is SQIVND (reference sequence). This CDR3 comprises 15 residues. The protocol was immunoSEQ multiplex PCR, while the TCRdb copy is restricted to in-frame clones and leaves out a portion. There are more than 200,000 clones in the sample; around 88% occur only once, and 3.5% to 4.5% lies in the top ten.

This TCR derives from a woman aged 25 to 39 who had recovered from COVID-19. Input material: PBMCs or T cells enriched from blood (not recorded which). The V and J genes are TRBV19 and TRBJ1-3; perhaps TRBD1 as D (6 bases). The CDR3 region has the DNA TGTGCCAGTAGTACCGCCTACAGGGCTGGAAACACCATATATTTT. Its protein product is CASSTAYRAGNTIYF.